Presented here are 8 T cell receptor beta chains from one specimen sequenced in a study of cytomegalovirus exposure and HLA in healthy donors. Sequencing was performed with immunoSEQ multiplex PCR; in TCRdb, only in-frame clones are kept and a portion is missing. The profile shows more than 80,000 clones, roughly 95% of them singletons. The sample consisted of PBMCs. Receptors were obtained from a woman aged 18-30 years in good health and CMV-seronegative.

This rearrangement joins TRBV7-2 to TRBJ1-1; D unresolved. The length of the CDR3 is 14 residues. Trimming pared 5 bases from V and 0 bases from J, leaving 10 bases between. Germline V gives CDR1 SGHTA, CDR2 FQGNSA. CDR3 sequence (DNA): TGTGCCAGCAGCACCAGTAACCTGAACACTGAAGCTTTCTTT. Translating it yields CASSTSNLNTEAFF.

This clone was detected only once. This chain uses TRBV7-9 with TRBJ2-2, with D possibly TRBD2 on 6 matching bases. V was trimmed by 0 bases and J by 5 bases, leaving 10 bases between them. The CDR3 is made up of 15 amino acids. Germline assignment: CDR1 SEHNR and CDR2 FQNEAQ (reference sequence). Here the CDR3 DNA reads TGTGCCAGCAGCTTAGCGGGAGGAAAGACCGGGGAGCTGTTTTTT. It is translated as CASSLAGGKTGELFF.

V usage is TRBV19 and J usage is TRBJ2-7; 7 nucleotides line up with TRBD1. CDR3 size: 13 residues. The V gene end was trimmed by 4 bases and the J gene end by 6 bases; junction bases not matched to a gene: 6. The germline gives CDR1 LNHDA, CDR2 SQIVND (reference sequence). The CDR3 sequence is CASSTQAGGEQYF. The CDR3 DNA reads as TGTGCCAGTAGTACGCAAGCAGGGGGCGAGCAGTACTTC.

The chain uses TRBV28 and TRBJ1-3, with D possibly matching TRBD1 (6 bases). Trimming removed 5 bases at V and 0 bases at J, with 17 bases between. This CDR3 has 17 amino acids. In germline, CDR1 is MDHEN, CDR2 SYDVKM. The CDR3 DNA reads TGTGCCAGCAGTCATAGAAAACAGGGTCCCTCTGGAAACACCATATATTTT. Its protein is CASSHRKQGPSGNTIYF.

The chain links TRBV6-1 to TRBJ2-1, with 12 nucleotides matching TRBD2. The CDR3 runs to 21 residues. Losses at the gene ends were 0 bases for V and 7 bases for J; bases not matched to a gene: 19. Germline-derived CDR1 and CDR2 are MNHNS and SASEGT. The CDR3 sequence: CASSEAFMWTSGIKGTNEQFF. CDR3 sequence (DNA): TGTGCCAGCAGTGAAGCGTTTATGTGGACTAGCGGGATAAAAGGAACGAATGAGCAGTTCTTC.

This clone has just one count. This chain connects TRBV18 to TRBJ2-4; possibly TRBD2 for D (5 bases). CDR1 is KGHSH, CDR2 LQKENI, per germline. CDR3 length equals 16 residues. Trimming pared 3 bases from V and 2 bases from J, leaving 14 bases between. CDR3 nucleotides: TGTGCCAGCTCACCGTCGGAACTAGTAACCAAAAACATTCAGTACTTC. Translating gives CASSPSELVTKNIQYF.

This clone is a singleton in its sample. The CDR3 sequence: CSVGGGTEAFF. CDR3 nucleotide sequence: TGCAGTGTTGGCGGCGGCACTGAAGCTTTCTTT. The chain is built from TRBV20-1 and TRBJ1-1; the D is unclear. Germline V gene data show CDR1 as DFQATT and CDR2 as SNEGSKA (reference sequence). Trimming took off 7 bases at V and 4 bases at J, with 10 bases between the two ends. The CDR3 extends over 11 amino acids.

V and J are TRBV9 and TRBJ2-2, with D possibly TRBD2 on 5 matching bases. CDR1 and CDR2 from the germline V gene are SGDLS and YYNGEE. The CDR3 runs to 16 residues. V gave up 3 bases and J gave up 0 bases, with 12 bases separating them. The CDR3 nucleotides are TGTGCCAGCAGCGAACCACTAGGCCCGAACACCGGGGAGCTGTTTTTT. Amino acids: CASSEPLGPNTGELFF.